The 32 T cell receptor beta chains presented below share a single source sample, sequenced in a study of shared clonotypes between healthy human individuals. Some clones are missing from TCRdb's copy, which holds only in-frame ones; the method was immunoSEQ multiplex PCR. Of about 2 million clones listed, approximately 94% were seen once; the top ten hold around 1.2%. Terminally differentiated effector memory CD45RA+ cells were excluded from the naive CD8 cells, which were CD45RO-negative and positively selected for CCR7. Specimen: naive CD8+ T cells sorted from blood. The receptors come from a man between 18 and 29 years old in good health.

A note on this clone: Distinct nucleotide sequences in the sample also encode this CDR3. The V gene is TRBV9, the J gene TRBJ2-7; 7 bases agree with TRBD1. The CDR3 loop spans 14 amino acids. The V gene end was trimmed by 0 bases and the J gene end by 2 bases; junction bases not matched to a gene: 2. Per the germline V gene, CDR1 is SGDLS and CDR2 is YYNGEE. For the CDR3, the DNA is TGTGCCAGCAGCGTAGGGGACAGCGCCTACGAGCAGTACTTC. As protein: CASSVGDSAYEQYF.

Notes on this clone: Other DNA sequences in the same sample also yield this CDR3. The chain joins TRBV6-5 to TRBJ2-2; D not certain. Trimming took off 0 bases at V and 6 bases at J, with 8 bases between the two ends. CDR1 and CDR2 (germline): MNHEY, SVGAGI. There are 14 residues in the CDR3. The CDR3 DNA reads TGTGCCAGCAGTTACTCTGGGGAAGCCGGGGAGCTGTTTTTT. The encoded protein is CASSYSGEAGELFF.

This rearrangement joins TRBV4-1 to TRBJ2-7; TRBD2 agrees at 14 bases. CDR1 MGHRA and CDR2 YSYEKL come from the germline V gene. Trimming cost V 1 base and J 5 bases; bases outside gene matches: 1. The CDR3 length is 15 residues. CDR3 nucleotides: TGCGCCAGCAGCCAAGGGACTAGCGGGGGGAACGAGCAGTACTTC. It yields the protein CASSQGTSGGNEQYF.

The chain recombines TRBV10-2 with TRBJ2-7, with 8 bases that match TRBD2. The J segment lost 6 bases and the V segment lost 5 bases, leaving 9 bases of the junction unmatched. Germline loops: CDR1 WSHSY, CDR2 SAAADI. This CDR3 contains 14 residues. The DNA of the CDR3 is TGCGCCAGCAGTTTTAGCGGGATCACCAGCGAGCAGTACTTC. It translates to CASSFSGITSEQYF.

This clone has only one observation. This chain links TRBV11-2 with TRBJ2-2; D might be TRBD1 (6 bases). The germline CDR1 and CDR2 sequences are SGHAT and FQNNGV. The CDR3 is made up of 18 amino acids. Trimming took 5 bases from V and 0 from J, leaving 19 bases between them. The CDR3, as DNA: TGTGCCAGCAGCCCTCGGCCTGGGACACCCGCGAACACCGGGGAGCTGTTTTTT. Translated, it gives CASSPRPGTPANTGELFF.

Details on this clone: A junction boundary mismatches the germline segment, possibly from a read error. The chain couples TRBV2 to TRBJ1-6; D remains ambiguous. The CDR3 contains 16 residues. Germline loops: CDR1 SNHLY, CDR2 FYNNEI. CDR3 nucleotide sequence: TGTGCCAGCAGGGAAGGCCCAAACTCCTATAATTCACCCCTCCACTTT. It codes for CASREGPNSYNSPLHF.

This chain connects TRBV6-1 to TRBJ1-1; D may be TRBD1 (5 bases). The length of the CDR3 is 13 residues. The germline V gene encodes CDR1 MNHNS and CDR2 SASEGT. V gave up 4 bases and J gave up 4 bases, with 10 bases separating them. CDR3 protein: CASSARVSTEAFF. Here the CDR3 DNA reads TGTGCCAGCAGTGCCAGGGTCTCCACTGAAGCTTTCTTT.

This clone has a single count. The chain has TRBV28 and TRBJ2-5, with 14 bases that match TRBD2. CDR1 and CDR2 from the germline V gene are MDHEN and SYDVKM. Trimming took 6 bases from V and 10 from J; bases not matched to a gene: 16. There are 17 residues in the CDR3. The CDR3 coding sequence is TGTGCCAGCAGCCCCGGACTAGCGGGGGGTGCCTCGGGGAGCCAGTACTTC. It codes for CASSPGLAGGASGSQYF.

For this clone: Other DNA sequences in this specimen translate into the identical CDR3. The chain is built from TRBV27 and TRBJ2-7; D ambiguous. Germline lookup yields CDR1 MNHEY and CDR2 SMNVEV (reference sequence). V lost 3 bases, J lost 0 bases, and 6 bases lay in between. CDR3 size: 13 residues. In DNA, the CDR3 is TGTGCCAGCAGTTTCCGCAGCTCCTACGAGCAGTACTTC. Translating gives CASSFRSSYEQYF.

This clone was detected once. The V and J genes are TRBV10-3 and TRBJ2-5; TRBD1 is a possible D gene (5 bases). The CDR3 length is 14 residues. V lost 3 bases, J lost 1 base, and 9 bases lay in between. The germline CDR1 and CDR2 sequences are ENHRY and SYGVKD. The CDR3 loop is CAISDARVQETQYF. The CDR3 DNA reads as TGTGCCATCAGTGACGCCAGGGTCCAAGAGACCCAGTACTTC.

J is TRBJ2-7 and V is TRBV9, with 7 positions matching TRBD2. The germline gives CDR1 SGDLS, CDR2 YYNGEE. The V gene end was trimmed by 1 base and the J gene end by 3 bases; junction bases not matched to a gene: 7. The CDR3 is 15 amino acids. This CDR3 reads CASSVYSSGGYEQYF. The CDR3 nucleotides are TGTGCCAGCAGCGTATACTCTAGCGGAGGCTACGAGCAGTACTTC.

Remarks on this clone: Other DNA sequences in this specimen translate into the identical CDR3. The J gene is TRBJ2-5, the V gene TRBV30; possible D gene TRBD2, 5 bases. With 1 base removed from V and 0 bases from J, the gap between germline ends came to 6 bases. The germline gives CDR1 GTSNPN, CDR2 SVGIG (reference sequence). The CDR3 totals 13 residues. CDR3 loop: CAWSGGNQETQYF. CDR3 bases: TGTGCCTGGAGTGGAGGGAACCAAGAGACCCAGTACTTC.

The J gene is TRBJ2-7, the V gene TRBV2; D possibly corresponds to TRBD1 (5 bases). Germline lookup yields CDR1 SNHLY and CDR2 FYNNEI. CDR3 length: 13 amino acids. Trimming stripped 3 bases from V and 2 bases from J, with 8 bases between. CDR3 sequence reads: CASSDQGPYEQYF. The CDR3 nucleotides read TGTGCCAGCAGTGATCAGGGTCCCTACGAGCAGTACTTC.

This clone was detected only a few times. A read error may be the cause here, since a much bigger clone is one base away. This same CDR3 is encoded by further DNA sequences in the sample. V usage is TRBV9 and J usage is TRBJ1-3; D remains unclear. Germline V lookup: CDR1 SGDLS, CDR2 YYNGEE. CDR3 length equals 12 residues. Trimming removed 3 bases from V and 0 bases from J, with 1 base in between. CDR3 amino acids: CASSDSGNTIYF. The DNA of the CDR3 is TGTGCCAGCAGCGACTCTGGAAACACCATATATTTT.

The chain joins TRBV16 to TRBJ2-7, with 7 bases matching TRBD1. From germline, CDR1 is KGHSY and CDR2 FQNENV. Unmatched junction bases numbered 12, after V lost 4 bases and J lost 3 bases. The CDR3 has 16 residues. CDR3: CASSRWDSRTIYEQYF. For the CDR3, the DNA is TGTGCCAGCAGCCGCTGGGACAGCCGTACTATCTACGAGCAGTACTTC.

This chain uses TRBV5-6 with TRBJ2-5; 9 bases map to TRBD2. V was clipped by 5 bases and J by 4 bases; unmatched bases: 12. The CDR3 contains 16 residues. Per the germline V gene, CDR1 is SGHDT and CDR2 is YYEEEE. The CDR3 sequence is CASSWVGSGGRETQYF. The CDR3 bases are TGTGCCAGCAGTTGGGTTGGGAGCGGGGGGCGAGAGACCCAGTACTTC.

As regards this clone: This same CDR3 is encoded by further DNA sequences in the sample. The rearrangement links TRBV7-3 to TRBJ2-1; a possible D gene is TRBD1 (5 bases). CDR3 size: 12 residues. Germline CDR1 SGHTA, CDR2 FQGTGA. Trimming stripped 2 bases from V and 7 bases from J, with 6 bases between. Written as DNA, the CDR3 is TGTGCCAGCAGCTTAGGGGCGAATGAGCAGTTCTTC. It yields the protein CASSLGANEQFF. Full variable domain (rest looked up from reference TRBV7-3 and TRBJ2-1): GAGVSQTPSNKVTEKGKYVELRCDPISGHTALYWYRQSLGQGPEFLIYFQGTGAADDSGLPNDRFFAVRPEGSVSTLKIQRTERGDSAVYLCASSLGANEQFFGPGTRLTVL.

As for this clone: Additional DNA sequences in this sample encode the identical CDR3. V gene TRBV11-2 combines with J gene TRBJ1-1; D call uncertain. Between the trimmed V and J ends, which lost 1 base and 1 base, there was a span of 4 bases. Germline V gene lookup returns CDR1 SGHAT and CDR2 FQNNGV. There are 13 residues in the CDR3. This CDR3 is CASSLGQNTEAFF. The DNA of the CDR3 is TGTGCCAGCAGCTTAGGGCAGAACACTGAAGCTTTCTTT. The complete variable domain, with remaining parts taken from reference TRBV11-2 and TRBJ1-1, reads EAGVAQSPRYKIIEKRQSVAFWCNPISGHATLYWYQQILGQGPKLLIQFQNNGVVDDSQLPKDRFSAERLKGVDSTLKIQPAKLEDSAVYLCASSLGQNTEAFFGQGTRLTVV.

This clone was observed a single time. For the CDR3, the DNA is TGCGCCAGCAGAATAGCGGGCCTGGGGGATGAGCAGTTCTTC. This encodes CASRIAGLGDEQFF. This chain joins TRBV10-2 and TRBJ2-1, with 7 bases identical to TRBD2. V dropped 6 bases and J dropped 8; count of bases not matched to a gene: 10. The CDR3 contains 14 residues. Germline V gives CDR1 WSHSY, CDR2 SAAADI.

Notes on this clone: The same CDR3 also results from other DNA sequences found in this sample. The chain links TRBV9 to TRBJ2-7, with TRBD1 matching 11 bases. Unmatched junction bases numbered 3, after V lost 3 bases and J lost 1 base. Per germline, CDR1 SGDLS and CDR2 YYNGEE. There are 15 residues in the CDR3. In nucleotides, the CDR3 is TGTGCCAGCAGCGCCGGACAGGGGGCTTCCTACGAGCAGTACTTC. Protein sequence: CASSAGQGASYEQYF.

This CDR3 is CAIKVAGVDTQYF. CDR3 DNA: TGTGCCATCAAGGTAGCGGGGGTAGATACGCAGTATTTT. The genes are TRBV10-3 and TRBJ2-3, with 9 bases fitting TRBD2. The CDR3 sequence is 13 residues long. The J segment lost 5 bases and the V segment lost 7 bases, leaving 4 bases of the junction unmatched. Germline CDR1 is ENHRY and CDR2 is SYGVKD.

This clone was counted once. This chain uses TRBV10-3 with TRBJ2-1; 9 bases map to TRBD1. V shed 4 bases, J shed 3 bases, and the junction held 13 bases outside the gene matches. The CDR3 has 18 amino acids. Looked up from germline, CDR1 is ENHRY and CDR2 is SYGVKD. CDR3 sequence: CAISVFVTGGAYYNEQFF. In nucleotides, the CDR3 is TGTGCCATCAGTGTATTTGTTACAGGGGGCGCCTACTACAATGAGCAGTTCTTC.

There are a few counts of this clone. This chain links TRBV27 with TRBJ1-5, with 8 bases identical to TRBD1. The CDR3 is 15 amino acids. Germline loops: CDR1 MNHEY, CDR2 SMNVEV (reference sequence). J was trimmed by 2 bases and V by 5 bases; bases with no gene match: 5. In DNA, the CDR3 is TGTGCCAGCAGTGGACAGGGTTTTGGCAATCAGCCCCAGCATTTT. It codes for CASSGQGFGNQPQHF.

V is TRBV19 and J is TRBJ2-7, with a weak D call TRBD2 (6 bases). With 5 bases removed from V and 2 bases from J, the gap between germline ends came to 19 bases. CDR1 and CDR2 (germline): LNHDA, SQIVND (reference sequence). The CDR3 is 16 amino acids. CDR3 sequence reads: CASSWSAMEGTYEQYF. The CDR3 region has the DNA TGTGCCAGTAGTTGGTCAGCGATGGAGGGGACCTACGAGCAGTACTTC.

Regarding this clone: Within the sample, other DNA sequences also encode this same CDR3. The J gene is TRBJ2-7, the V gene TRBV19, with no clear D. Germline V gene sequence: CDR1 LNHDA, CDR2 SQIVND (reference sequence). The CDR3 is made up of 14 amino acids. Trimming pared 1 base from V and 0 bases from J, leaving 7 bases between. The CDR3 coding sequence is TGTGCCAGTAGTATAGCGGCCAGCTCCTACGAGCAGTACTTC. This gives the protein CASSIAASSYEQYF. The entire variable domain, with the rest obtained from reference TRBV19 and TRBJ2-7, is as follows: DGGITQSPKYLFRKEGQNVTLSCEQNLNHDAMYWYRQDPGQGLRLIYYSQIVNDFQKGDIAEGYSVSREKKESFPLTVTSAQKNPTAFYLCASSIAASSYEQYFGPGTRLTVT.

This clone is a singleton in its sample. The V and J genes are TRBV9 and TRBJ2-2, with D perhaps TRBD1 or TRBD2 (5 bases each). The V gene's germline CDR1 is SGDLS and CDR2 YYNGEE. V was shortened by 4 bases and J by 1 base, with 11 bases between the two germline ends. CDR3 size: 15 residues. The CDR3 DNA sequence: TGTGCCAGCAGCCCCCGGGACGAGAACACCGGGGAGCTGTTTTTT. Translation gives CASSPRDENTGELFF.

V gene TRBV7-9 combines with J gene TRBJ2-5; 7 positions match TRBD1. The V and J ends lost 4 bases and 5 bases, in that order; junction bases with no gene match: 7. CDR1 and CDR2 (germline): SEHNR, FQNEAQ (reference sequence). This CDR3 is 14 amino acids long. CDR3 protein: CASSSTGVWETQYF. The CDR3 DNA sequence: TGTGCCAGCAGCTCAACAGGGGTCTGGGAGACCCAGTACTTC.

The chain combines TRBV27 with TRBJ1-2; D not resolved. The CDR3 loop spans 16 amino acids. The V gene's germline CDR1 is MNHEY and CDR2 SMNVEV (reference sequence). The V gene lost 7 bases and the J gene lost 4 bases, with 22 bases spanning the gap. The CDR3 bases are TGTGCCAGCAATAATAACAGAAGCCCAAGTGGCTATGGCTACACCTTC. As protein: CASNNNRSPSGYGYTF.

V usage is TRBV19 and J usage is TRBJ1-2; TRBD1 matches at 7 bases. Trimming took 10 bases from V and 0 from J; bases not matched to a gene: 11. The germline gives CDR1 LNHDA, CDR2 SQIVND (reference sequence). The CDR3 is made up of 15 amino acids. The CDR3 loop reads CATQIRDRANYGYTF. For the CDR3, the DNA is TGTGCCACCCAGATCCGGGACAGAGCTAACTATGGCTACACCTTC.

The chain carries TRBV14 and TRBJ2-6; TRBD2 might be the D (6 bases). V lost 1 base and J 2 bases, leaving 18 bases between the germline ends. The germline V gene has CDR1 SGHDN and CDR2 FVKESK. CDR3 length: 19 residues. The CDR3 protein is CASSQAWGEAHTGANVLTF. DNA for the CDR3: TGTGCCAGCAGCCAAGCCTGGGGGGAGGCCCACACTGGGGCCAACGTCCTGACTTTC. The complete variable domain, with remaining parts taken from reference TRBV14 and TRBJ2-6, reads EAGVTQFPSHSVIEKGQTVTLRCDPISGHDNLYWYRRVMGKEIKFLLHFVKESKQDESGMPNNRFLAERTGGTYSTLKVQPAELEDSGVYFCASSQAWGEAHTGANVLTFGAGSRLTVL.

V usage is TRBV15 and J usage is TRBJ2-3; no reliable D call. Germline CDR1 LNHNV, CDR2 YYDKDF (reference sequence). Trimming removed 4 bases at V and 0 bases at J, with 11 bases between. The CDR3 sequence is 15 residues long. This chain's CDR3 is CATSNPTHSTDTQYF. For the CDR3, the DNA is TGTGCCACCAGCAACCCGACCCACAGCACAGATACGCAGTATTTT.

This rearrangement joins TRBV6-1 to TRBJ1-3; D ambiguous. CDR1 and CDR2 (germline): MNHNS, SASEGT. The ends were cut back, 11 bases at V and 0 bases at J, with 14 bases in the middle. The CDR3 loop spans 14 amino acids. CDR3 residues: CASFPGLSGNTIYF. CDR3 in DNA: TGTGCCTCGTTCCCAGGCCTCTCTGGAAACACCATATATTTT.